This passage covers 31 T cell receptor beta chains from one sample sequenced in a study of control samples from healthy donors and cancer patients. Sequencing used immunoSEQ multiplex PCR; TCRdb keeps in-frame clones, though not all of them. Among around 180,000 clones listed, around 92% were seen once. Sequenced input: blood. These receptors all stem from a woman between 40 and 55 years old in good health.

This clone was counted between two and nine times. The V and J genes are TRBV6-2 or TRBV6-3 and TRBJ1-1; 7 positions match TRBD1. Germline V gives CDR1 MNHEY, CDR2 SVGEGT. The CDR3 sequence is 15 residues long. V gave up 5 bases and J gave up 7 bases; unmatched junction bases: 13. CDR3 nucleotides: TGTGCCAGCAGTCACCCGGGGCAGGGGGTTTTTGAAGCTTTCTTT. Its translation: CASSHPGQGVFEAFF.

This chain connects TRBV12-3 or TRBV12-4 to TRBJ2-4; D unresolved. V lost 2 bases and J lost 8, with 7 bases in between. This CDR3 region has 12 residues. Written as DNA, the CDR3 is TGTGCCAGCAGTTTAACATTCGACATTCAGTACTTC. This encodes CASSLTFDIQYF.

Comment on this clone: Other DNA sequences in the sample encode the same CDR3. The chain couples TRBV3-1 (or the pseudogene TRBV3-2) to TRBJ1-5; D gene unclear. The CDR3 consists of 15 residues. Trimming removed 1 base from V and 0 bases from J, with 7 bases in between. Germline CDR1 and CDR2: LGHDT and YNNKEL (reference sequence). CDR3 in amino acids: CASSQGWDSNQPQHF. CDR3 nucleotide sequence: TGTGCCAGCAGCCAAGGCTGGGATAGCAATCAGCCCCAGCATTTT.

J is TRBJ1-2 and V is TRBV6-5; 8 nucleotides align to TRBD1. V gave up 11 bases and J gave up 3 bases; unmatched junction bases: 2. This CDR3 comprises 11 residues. Germline V gene data show CDR1 as MNHEY and CDR2 as SVGAGI. CDR3: CAGGQDYGYTF. The DNA for the CDR3 is TGTGCCGGGGGACAGGACTATGGCTACACCTTC.

This rearrangement joins TRBV18 to TRBJ1-5; tentative D call: TRBD1 (5 bases). Germline V CDR1 and CDR2: KGHSH, LQKENI. This CDR3 has 16 residues. V was pared by 2 bases and J by 0 bases, with 11 bases between. CDR3 nucleotide sequence: TGTGCCAGCTCACCAGTGGCAGGGAATAGCAATCAGCCCCAGCATTTT. Protein sequence: CASSPVAGNSNQPQHF.

This clone was recorded once. The V call is TRBV9, the J call TRBJ2-7, with 9 bases matching TRBD1. The CDR3 runs to 13 residues. V shed 0 bases, J shed 7 bases, and the junction held 2 bases outside the gene matches. Per germline, CDR1 SGDLS and CDR2 YYNGEE. CDR3 amino acids: CASSVETGGEQYF. CDR3 nucleotide sequence: TGTGCCAGCAGCGTAGAGACAGGGGGGGAGCAGTACTTC.

As concerns this clone: At the DNA level, this CDR3 is encoded by other sequences in the same sample as well. The chain carries TRBV27 and TRBJ1-1; D is perhaps TRBD1 (6 bases). There are 11 residues in the CDR3. Between the trimmed V and J ends, which lost 6 bases and 5 bases, there was a span of 7 bases. Germline loops: CDR1 MNHEY, CDR2 SMNVEV (reference sequence). CDR3 bases: TGTGCCAGCAGCAGGGGAACTGAAGCTTTCTTT. It translates to CASSRGTEAFF.

This chain connects TRBV5-1 to TRBJ1-2, with D uncertain. CDR1 and CDR2 from the germline V gene are SGHRS and YFSETQ. Trimming pared 4 bases from V and 6 bases from J, leaving 7 bases between. The CDR3 consists of 11 residues. The CDR3 nucleotides are TGCGCCAGCAGCCTGAATGATGGCTACACCTTC. As protein: CASSLNDGYTF.

The J gene is TRBJ1-1, the V gene TRBV5-6; D not certain. Germline values: CDR1 SGHDT, CDR2 YYEEEE. The length of the CDR3 is 13 residues. The V gene lost 5 bases and the J gene lost 3 bases, with 11 bases spanning the gap. CDR3 in DNA: TGTGCCAGCAGTGCCAATTTGGACACTGAAGCTTTCTTT. Translated, it gives CASSANLDTEAFF.

The rearrangement links TRBV7-8 to TRBJ2-2; tentatively, D is TRBD2 (5 bases). The V gene's germline CDR1 is SGHVS and CDR2 FQNEAQ. Trimming took off 5 bases at V and 2 bases at J, with 15 bases between the two ends. The CDR3 contains 16 residues. CDR3 bases: TGTGCCAGCAGCCTAAGCCCGGGATCCAACACCGGGGAGCTGTTTTTT. Encoded protein: CASSLSPGSNTGELFF.

The chain has TRBV18 and TRBJ1-1; tentatively, D is TRBD1 (5 bases). The V gene's germline CDR1 is KGHSH and CDR2 LQKENI. V was pared by 6 bases and J by 4 bases, with 12 bases between. The CDR3 runs 13 residues. The CDR3 DNA follows: TGTGCCAGCTCGTGCAGGGCTGCCACTGAAGCTTTCTTT. It is translated as CASSCRAATEAFF.

The chain is built from TRBV5-1 and TRBJ1-3; 7 bases line up with TRBD1. CDR1 SGHRS and CDR2 YFSETQ come from the germline V gene. V shed 5 bases, J shed 0 bases, and the junction held 11 bases outside the gene matches. This CDR3 spans 17 amino acids. For the CDR3, the DNA is TGCGCCAGCAGACGGACAGGTGGGGGACTCTCTGGAAACACCATATATTTT. It translates to CASRRTGGGLSGNTIYF.

The V gene is TRBV5-1, the J gene TRBJ1-1; TRBD1 is a possible D gene (5 bases). V lost 0 bases and J lost 7, with 13 bases in between. Germline V lookup: CDR1 SGHRS, CDR2 YFSETQ. The CDR3 spans 14 residues. In DNA, the CDR3 is TGCGCCAGCAGCTTGGACCCCCGGGGACTTGAAGCTTTCTTT. It is translated as CASSLDPRGLEAFF.

The chain employs TRBV2 and TRBJ1-4; 8 bases are shared with TRBD1. The V and J ends lost 10 bases and 7 bases, in that order; junction bases with no gene match: 8. The CDR3 has 13 amino acids. CDR1 and CDR2 from the germline V gene are SNHLY and FYNNEI. DNA of the CDR3: TGTGCCACCTCGGGACAGGCAGGTGAAAAACTGTTTTTT. Residues: CATSGQAGEKLFF.

The chain couples TRBV11-1 to TRBJ2-2; perhaps TRBD1 as D (6 bases). The germline CDR1 and CDR2 sequences are SGHAT and FQDESV (reference sequence). V was cut by 3 bases and J by 6 bases, with 17 bases left in between. The CDR3 spans 16 residues. This CDR3 is CASSFPRTEVPGELFF. In DNA form, the CDR3 reads TGTGCCAGCAGCTTCCCTAGGACAGAGGTCCCCGGGGAGCTGTTTTTT.

The chain has TRBV7-9 and TRBJ1-4; D call uncertain. This CDR3 contains 14 residues. The V end lost 1 base, the J end lost 5 bases, and 8 bases lay between the germline ends. Germline V CDR1 and CDR2: SEHNR, FQNEAQ (reference sequence). CDR3 coding DNA: TGTGCCAGCAGCTTAGGCCACTTAAATGAAAAACTGTTTTTT. It yields the protein CASSLGHLNEKLFF.

CDR3 coding DNA: TGCGCCAGCAGCCAAGGGCTAGCGGGGGGCCCGTGGACCGGGGAGCTGTTTTTT. Translation gives CASSQGLAGGPWTGELFF. V is TRBV4-1 and J is TRBJ2-2; 11 bases match TRBD2. CDR1 and CDR2 (germline): MGHRA, YSYEKL. The CDR3 has 18 residues. J lost 5 bases, V lost 1 base, and 9 bases had no gene match.

The chain recombines TRBV5-4 with TRBJ1-6; 7 bases match TRBD1. V shed 4 bases and J 8 bases; nucleotides not matched to a gene: 3. CDR1 and CDR2 from the germline V gene are SGHNT and YYREEE (reference sequence). The CDR3 is 13 amino acids. CDR3 protein: CASSADRDSPLHF. The CDR3 DNA reads TGTGCCAGCAGCGCCGACAGGGATTCACCCCTCCACTTT.

This chain connects TRBV5-6 to TRBJ1-1; D is possibly TRBD1 (5 bases). Deletions cut 6 bases from V and 6 bases from J, with 18 bases between. The CDR3 is 14 amino acids. The germline CDR1 and CDR2 sequences are SGHDT and YYEEEE. CDR3 protein: CASTWGGSRPEAFF. The CDR3 nucleotides read TGTGCCAGCACATGGGGGGGTTCCAGGCCTGAAGCTTTCTTT.

This chain links TRBV5-6 with TRBJ1-2, with a weak D call TRBD1 (5 bases). The CDR3 sequence is 12 residues long. The V end was cut by 0 bases, the J end by 8 bases, with 8 bases between. Germline values: CDR1 SGHDT, CDR2 YYEEEE. DNA of the CDR3: TGTGCCAGCAGCTTGGCCCAGGGCGGCTACACCTTC. Protein product: CASSLAQGGYTF.

This clone was recorded only once. The V call is TRBV19, the J call TRBJ1-1; TRBD1 aligns across 9 bases. The V gene end was trimmed by 6 bases and the J gene end by 1 base; junction bases not matched to a gene: 12. Germline values: CDR1 LNHDA, CDR2 SQIVND (reference sequence). The CDR3 has 17 residues. CDR3 residues: CASSWTGVIKSNTEAFF. DNA of the CDR3: TGTGCCAGTAGCTGGACAGGGGTGATTAAGTCGAACACTGAAGCTTTCTTT.

In DNA, the CDR3 is TGTGCCAGCAGCTTAGAGGCGGGGGGCCCCTACAATGAGCAGTTCTTC. Protein product: CASSLEAGGPYNEQFF. This chain connects TRBV7-9 to TRBJ2-1; 8 bases fit TRBD2. Trimming at V came to 1 base and at J to 2 bases, leaving 4 bases not matched to a gene. Germline CDR1 reads SEHNR; CDR2 reads FQNEAQ (reference sequence). The CDR3 runs 16 residues.

V is TRBV6-5 and J is TRBJ1-5; D gene unclear. With 2 bases removed from V and 6 bases from J, the gap between germline ends came to 5 bases. The CDR3 length is 12 residues. The V gene's germline CDR1 is MNHEY and CDR2 SVGAGI. The CDR3 loop reads CASSYAGQPQHF. As DNA, the CDR3 is TGTGCCAGCAGTTACGCCGGTCAGCCCCAGCATTTT.

The rearrangement links TRBV24-1 to TRBJ2-3; tentatively, D is TRBD2 (5 bases). Trimming left V 0 bases short and J 3 bases short, with 6 bases between. Germline loops: CDR1 KGHDR, CDR2 SFDVKD. This CDR3 comprises 14 residues. CDR3 bases: TGTGCCACCAGTGATTTGAGCGGTACAGATACGCAGTATTTT. Its translation: CATSDLSGTDTQYF.

Regarding this clone: This CDR3 is also generated by other DNA sequences in the sample. The chain has TRBV6-5 and TRBJ2-2; 7 positions agree with TRBD1. Germline V CDR1 and CDR2: MNHEY, SVGAGI. Trimming took 6 bases from V and 5 from J; bases not matched to a gene: 3. The CDR3 covers 13 residues. CDR3: CASSTTGTGELFF. Written as DNA, the CDR3 is TGTGCCAGCAGCACGACAGGGACCGGGGAGCTGTTTTTT.

The chain combines TRBV5-1 with TRBJ2-3, with D maybe TRBD2 (6 bases). Germline-derived CDR1 and CDR2 are SGHRS and YFSETQ. Trimming stripped 4 bases from V and 4 bases from J, with 16 bases between. This CDR3 has 15 amino acids. The CDR3 spells CASSGPLGGSDTQYF. The CDR3 DNA reads as TGCGCCAGCAGCGGACCCCTGGGGGGATCAGATACGCAGTATTTT.

The chain recombines TRBV3-1 (or the pseudogene TRBV3-2) with TRBJ2-7; D is unclear. The germline CDR1 and CDR2 sequences are LGHDT and YNNKEL (reference sequence). Trimming took off 1 base at V and 4 bases at J, with 8 bases between the two ends. The CDR3 spans 13 residues. CDR3 DNA: TGTGCCAGCAGCCAAGGAGAGGCTTACGAGCAGTACTTC. Amino acids: CASSQGEAYEQYF.

CDR3 sequence reads: CASSHGARGKTYEQYF. The CDR3 region has the DNA TGCGCCAGCAGCCATGGCGCTCGGGGAAAGACCTACGAGCAGTACTTC. The V call is TRBV4-1, the J call TRBJ2-7, with D tentatively TRBD2 (5 bases). CDR1 is MGHRA, CDR2 YSYEKL, per germline. The CDR3 length is 16 residues. V lost 3 bases, J lost 2 bases, and 17 bases lay in between.

The gene calls are TRBV7-9 and TRBJ2-7, with D uncertain. Germline assignment: CDR1 SEHNR and CDR2 FQNEAQ (reference sequence). The V gene lost 5 bases and the J gene lost 7 bases, with 18 bases spanning the gap. The CDR3 totals 14 residues. The CDR3 region has the DNA TGTGCCAGCAGCGGTTTCGGTCCCTATGGGGAGCAGTACTTC. It encodes CASSGFGPYGEQYF.

The chain couples TRBV7-8 to TRBJ1-5, with TRBD1 matching 8 bases. The germline V gene has CDR1 SGHVS and CDR2 FQNEAQ. V was pared by 2 bases and J by 6 bases, with 6 bases of the junction left unmatched. The CDR3 extends over 15 amino acids. The DNA of the CDR3 is TGTGCCAGCAGCTTATCCAGGGGGCCTGGTCAGCCCCAGCATTTT. Its protein product is CASSLSRGPGQPQHF.

This chain connects TRBV4-2 to TRBJ2-3, with no clear D. The CDR3 length is 14 residues. Germline V gene data show CDR1 as LGHNA and CDR2 as YNFKEQ. The V gene lost 1 base and the J gene lost 4 bases, with 9 bases spanning the gap. CDR3 nucleotides: TGTGCCAGCAGCCAAGCAAAGCGAGCAGATACGCAGTATTTT. Amino acids: CASSQAKRADTQYF.